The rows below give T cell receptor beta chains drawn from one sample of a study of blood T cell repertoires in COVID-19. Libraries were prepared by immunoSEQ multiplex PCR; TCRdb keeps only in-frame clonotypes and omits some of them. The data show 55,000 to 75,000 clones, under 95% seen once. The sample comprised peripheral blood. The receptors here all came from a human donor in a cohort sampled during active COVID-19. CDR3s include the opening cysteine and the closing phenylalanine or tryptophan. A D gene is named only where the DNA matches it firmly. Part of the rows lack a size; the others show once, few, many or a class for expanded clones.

CDR3 protein: CASSVSGGGVTEAFF
CDR3 DNA: TGTGCCAGCAGTGTCTCGGGGGGCGGGGTCACTGAAGCTTTCTTT
V gene: TRBV2
clone size: .
D gene: .
J gene: TRBJ1-1

CDR3 protein: CASSLETPTGYYGYTF
CDR3 DNA: TGTGCCAGCAGCTTGGAGACCCCGACAGGGTACTATGGCTACACCTTC
V gene: TRBV5-8
clone size: .
D gene: TRBD1
J gene: TRBJ1-2

CDR3 protein: CASSGSWYEQYF
CDR3 DNA: TGTGCCAGCAGTGGTAGTTGGTACGAGCAGTACTTC
V gene: TRBV12-3/TRBV12-4
clone size: .
D gene: .
J gene: TRBJ2-7

CDR3 protein: CASSSDRLNQPQHF
CDR3 DNA: TGTGCCAGCAGTAGTGACAGGCTTAATCAGCCCCAGCATTTT
V gene: TRBV6-2/TRBV6-3
clone size: .
D gene: .
J gene: TRBJ1-5

CDR3 protein: CASSSGGYEQYF
CDR3 DNA: TGCGCCAGCAGCTCAGGGGGCTACGAGCAGTACTTC
V gene: TRBV5-1
clone size: .
D gene: TRBD1
J gene: TRBJ2-7

CDR3 protein: CASSEFGGPTEAFF
CDR3 DNA: TGTGCCAGCAGTGAATTCGGGGGTCCGACTGAAGCTTTCTTT
V gene: TRBV25-1
clone size: .
D gene: .
J gene: TRBJ1-1

CDR3 protein: CASSSQLNDRDRASGYTF
CDR3 DNA: TGCGCCAGCAGCTCTCAACTCAATGACCGGGACAGGGCTTCTGGCTACACCTTC
V gene: TRBV5-1
clone size: .
D gene: TRBD1
J gene: TRBJ1-2

CDR3 protein: CATVTSGQGEFNQPQHF
CDR3 DNA: TGTGCCACCGTTACCTCCGGACAGGGGGAATTCAATCAGCCCCAGCATTTT
V gene: TRBV24-1
clone size: .
D gene: TRBD1
J gene: TRBJ1-5

CDR3 protein: CASSYPSSPLHF
CDR3 DNA: TGTGCCAGCAGTTATCCGAGTTCACCCCTCCACTTT
V gene: TRBV28
clone size: .
D gene: .
J gene: TRBJ1-6

CDR3 protein: CASSQENGQGYYGYTF
CDR3 DNA: TGTGCCAGCAGCCAAGAAAATGGACAGGGGTACTATGGCTACACCTTC
V gene: TRBV3-1/TRBV3-2
clone size: .
D gene: TRBD1
J gene: TRBJ1-2

CDR3 protein: CASSLRGAGLNTGELFF
CDR3 DNA: TGTGCCAGCAGCCTCCGCGGGGCAGGGCTGAACACCGGGGAGCTGTTTTTT
V gene: TRBV11-2
clone size: few
D gene: .
J gene: TRBJ2-2

CDR3 protein: CASSIPGATSEQYF
CDR3 DNA: TGTGCCAGTAGTATCCCAGGGGCTACCTCCGAGCAGTACTTC
V gene: TRBV19
clone size: .
D gene: .
J gene: TRBJ2-7

CDR3 protein: CASSEGQGLAYEQYF
CDR3 DNA: TGTGCCAGCAGTGAAGGACAGGGCCTAGCCTACGAGCAGTACTTC
V gene: TRBV2
clone size: once
D gene: TRBD1
J gene: TRBJ2-7

CDR3 protein: CASRRTGNTEAFF
CDR3 DNA: TGTGCCAGCAGACGGACGGGAAACACTGAAGCTTTCTTT
V gene: TRBV11-2
clone size: .
D gene: .
J gene: TRBJ1-1

CDR3 protein: CASSSSPGVNTEAFF
CDR3 DNA: TGTGCCAGCAGCTCCAGCCCCGGGGTGAACACTGAAGCTTTCTTT
V gene: TRBV9
clone size: .
D gene: .
J gene: TRBJ1-1

CDR3 protein: CASSSTGKNTEAFF
CDR3 DNA: TGCGCCAGCAGCTCTACAGGGAAGAACACTGAAGCTTTCTTT
V gene: TRBV5-1
clone size: .
D gene: .
J gene: TRBJ1-1

CDR3 protein: CASSQSWQGTNEQYF
CDR3 DNA: TGCGCCAGCAGTCAATCGTGGCAGGGCACAAACGAGCAGTACTTC
V gene: TRBV23-1
clone size: .
D gene: .
J gene: TRBJ2-7

CDR3 protein: CASSLGVGLAYEQYF
CDR3 DNA: TGTGCCAGCAGCTTGGGTGTCGGACTAGCATACGAGCAGTACTTC
V gene: TRBV5-6
clone size: .
D gene: TRBD2
J gene: TRBJ2-7

CDR3 protein: CASAPGGTQPQHF
CDR3 DNA: TGTGCTAGTGCCCCCGGGGGAACTCAGCCCCAGCATTTT
V gene: TRBV12-5
clone size: .
D gene: .
J gene: TRBJ1-5

CDR3 protein: CASSQGRQGPNTEAFF
CDR3 DNA: TGTGCCAGCAGCCAGGGCCGACAGGGACCGAACACTGAAGCTTTCTTT
V gene: TRBV3-1/TRBV3-2
clone size: .
D gene: TRBD1
J gene: TRBJ1-1

CDR3 protein: CASSSSGTVTYEQYF
CDR3 DNA: TGTGCCAGCAGTTCATCCGGGACAGTCACCTACGAGCAGTACTTC
V gene: TRBV6-2/TRBV6-3
clone size: .
D gene: TRBD1
J gene: TRBJ2-7

CDR3 protein: CASSLGQGDGYTF
CDR3 DNA: TGTGCCAGCAGTTTAGGACAGGGAGATGGCTACACCTTC
V gene: TRBV12-3/TRBV12-4
clone size: .
D gene: TRBD1
J gene: TRBJ1-2

CDR3 protein: CAWTGGFSYEQYF
CDR3 DNA: TGTGCCTGGACGGGGGGCTTCTCCTACGAGCAGTACTTC
V gene: TRBV30
clone size: .
D gene: .
J gene: TRBJ2-7

CDR3 protein: CASILEAGKGAFF
CDR3 DNA: TGTGCCAGCATCCTCGAGGCGGGAAAAGGAGCTTTCTTT
V gene: TRBV6-5
clone size: .
D gene: .
J gene: TRBJ1-1

CDR3 protein: CASSPRLEGSSYEQYF
CDR3 DNA: TGTGCCAGCAGTCCCCGGTTGGAGGGGAGCTCCTACGAGCAGTACTTC
V gene: TRBV27
clone size: .
D gene: .
J gene: TRBJ2-7

CDR3 protein: CASSPLTGAGVSSYEQYF
CDR3 DNA: TGTGCCAGCAGCCCGCTGACAGGGGCAGGAGTGTCCTCCTACGAGCAGTACTTC
V gene: TRBV11-2
clone size: .
D gene: TRBD1
J gene: TRBJ2-7

CDR3 protein: CASSLAEGVAYEQYF
CDR3 DNA: TGCGCCAGCAGCTTGGCCGAGGGGGTTGCCTACGAGCAGTACTTC
V gene: TRBV5-1
clone size: .
D gene: .
J gene: TRBJ2-7

CDR3 protein: CSTGEGYEQYF
CDR3 DNA: TGCAGCACTGGGGAGGGCTACGAGCAGTACTTC
V gene: TRBV29-1
clone size: .
D gene: TRBD2
J gene: TRBJ2-7

CDR3 protein: CASSYSGEQYF
CDR3 DNA: TGTGCCAGCAGTTACTCCGGCGAGCAGTACTTC
V gene: TRBV6-2/TRBV6-3
clone size: .
D gene: .
J gene: TRBJ2-7

CDR3 protein: CASSLLKTGTSNSYEQYF
CDR3 DNA: TGTGCCAGCAGCTTATTGAAAACCGGGACTAGCAACTCCTACGAGCAGTACTTC
V gene: TRBV11-2
clone size: .
D gene: TRBD2
J gene: TRBJ2-7

CDR3 protein: CASSSGTGYEQYF
CDR3 DNA: TGTGCCAGTAGCTCCGGGACAGGCTACGAGCAGTACTTC
V gene: TRBV19
clone size: .
D gene: TRBD1
J gene: TRBJ2-7

CDR3 protein: CASSVWPPGLSYEQYF
CDR3 DNA: TGTGCCAGCAGTGTCTGGCCTCCGGGACTGAGCTACGAGCAGTACTTC
V gene: TRBV2
clone size: .
D gene: .
J gene: TRBJ2-7

CDR3 protein: CASSVGHSAGGAEAFF
CDR3 DNA: TGTGCCAGCAGCGTAGGTCATAGTGCAGGAGGTGCTGAAGCTTTCTTT
V gene: TRBV9
clone size: .
D gene: .
J gene: TRBJ1-1

CDR3 protein: CASSFRGQGGETQYF
CDR3 DNA: TGTGCCAGCAGCTTTAGAGGACAGGGCGGAGAGACCCAGTACTTC
V gene: TRBV5-8
clone size: .
D gene: TRBD1
J gene: TRBJ2-5

CDR3 protein: CASSLERTSNQPQHF
CDR3 DNA: TGTGCCAGCAGTTTAGAGCGAACGAGCAATCAGCCCCAGCATTTT
V gene: TRBV28
clone size: .
D gene: .
J gene: TRBJ1-5

CDR3 protein: CASSPAALSTDTQYF
CDR3 DNA: TGTGCCAGCAGCCCGGCGGCTTTATCCACAGATACGCAGTATTTT
V gene: TRBV5-5
clone size: once
D gene: .
J gene: TRBJ2-3

CDR3 protein: CATRPGGSSGELFF
CDR3 DNA: TGTGCCACTAGACCAGGGGGCTCCTCCGGGGAGCTGTTTTTT
V gene: TRBV6-5
clone size: .
D gene: TRBD1
J gene: TRBJ2-2

CDR3 protein: CASSQVGLAGISYEQYF
CDR3 DNA: TGTGCCAGCAGCCAAGTGGGACTAGCGGGGATCTCCTACGAGCAGTACTTC
V gene: TRBV3-1/TRBV3-2
clone size: .
D gene: TRBD2
J gene: TRBJ2-7

CDR3 protein: CAWWPSSGNTIYF
CDR3 DNA: TGTGCCTGGTGGCCCAGCTCTGGAAACACCATATATTTT
V gene: TRBV30
clone size: .
D gene: .
J gene: TRBJ1-3

CDR3 protein: CASSLGAGGYTF
CDR3 DNA: TGTGCCAGCAGTTTAGGGGCAGGCGGCTACACCTTC
V gene: TRBV12-3/TRBV12-4
clone size: .
D gene: .
J gene: TRBJ1-2